This entry describes one TCR beta chain. Its antigen is currently unknown. The sample comes from a study of T cells in Graves' hyperthyroidism and ophthalmopathy. Notes on the study in general: Blood also showed most of the thyroid clonotypes that were expanded above 0.001.

Each 10 ml fresh peripheral blood draw supplied the PBMCs. The CDR3 regions of TCR beta were amplified from RNA transcripts. HTBI primers were the set used in a first-round RT-PCR of the TCR CDR3. TCRdb re-called the multiplex PCR reads through MiXCR, storing one row per CDR3 protein. The sample includes more than 500,000 distinct CDR3 sequences, 15% to 20% of them seen just once. Trimming stripped 4 bases from V and 1 base from J, with 15 bases between. Germline CDR1 is SGHAT and CDR2 is FQNNGV. This CDR3 has 16 amino acids. Sequencing was done on a sample of blood. This clonotype originated in a woman aged 30 to 39 with Graves' ophthalmopathy. The chain uses TRBV11-2 and TRBJ2-3, with D maybe TRBD1 (6 bases). This chain's CDR3 is CASSYRGQPGTDTQYF. CDR3 in DNA: TGTGCCAGCAGCTATAGGGGACAACCGGGCACAGATACGCAGTATTTT.